The 21 T cell receptor beta chains below all came from one sample that was sequenced in a study of blood T cell repertoires in COVID-19. Profiled with immunoSEQ multiplex PCR; TCRdb holds only in-frame clones, not every one. The table records 160,000 or so clones, 70% to 90% of them present only once. The sample taken for sequencing was peripheral blood. The receptors were gathered from a woman in her 50s with COVID-19, enrolled during active disease.

The rearrangement joins TRBV7-2 to TRBJ1-4, with D possibly being TRBD1 (5 bases). Germline CDR1 reads SGHTA; CDR2 reads FQGNSA. With 2 bases removed from V and 8 bases from J, the gap between germline ends came to 18 bases. The CDR3 has 16 residues. CDR3 loop: CASSLYSSGGGEKLFF. The CDR3, as DNA: TGTGCCAGCAGCTTATACTCCTCTGGGGGAGGCGAAAAACTGTTTTTT.

The rearrangement joins TRBV11-3 to TRBJ2-1; D is possibly TRBD1 (6 bases). CDR1 and CDR2 (germline): SGHNT, YENEEA. Trimming removed 5 bases from V and 9 bases from J, with 14 bases in between. CDR3 length: 13 residues. The CDR3 loop reads CASSTVRGGEQFF. CDR3 nucleotide sequence: TGTGCCAGCAGCACCGTCCGAGGGGGTGAGCAGTTCTTC.

The chain is built from TRBV4-2 and TRBJ2-3; 10 nucleotides match TRBD2. The CDR3 has 17 residues. CDR1 is LGHNA, CDR2 YNFKEQ, per germline. The V and J ends lost 4 bases and 4 bases, in that order; junction bases with no gene match: 11. The CDR3 protein is CASSPLIVAGGSDTQYF. DNA for the CDR3: TGTGCCAGCAGCCCCCTCATAGTAGCGGGGGGATCAGATACGCAGTATTTT.

This clone was recorded only once. The chain combines TRBV30 with TRBJ1-2, with 8 nucleotides matching TRBD1. Trimming took 8 bases from V and 4 from J; bases not matched to a gene: 6. The V gene's germline CDR1 is GTSNPN and CDR2 SVGIG (reference sequence). The CDR3 loop spans 12 amino acids. CDR3 in amino acids: CAGDRMGYGYTF. The DNA for the CDR3 is TGTGCCGGGGACAGGATGGGCTATGGCTACACCTTC. Filled out from reference TRBV30 and TRBJ1-2, the complete variable domain reads SQTIHQWPATLVQPVGSPLSLECTVEGTSNPNLYWYRQAAGRGLQLLFYSVGIGQISSEVPQNLSASRPQDRQFILSSKKLLLSDSGFYLCAGDRMGYGYTFGSGTRLTVV.

For the CDR3, the DNA is TGTGCCACCCGACAGGCGGATAATGAAAAACTGTTTTTT. Amino acid sequence: CATRQADNEKLFF. The V gene is TRBV19, the J gene TRBJ1-4; possible D gene TRBD1, 6 bases. The CDR3 length is 13 residues. V gave up 10 bases and J gave up 4 bases, with 13 bases separating them. Germline V gene data show CDR1 as LNHDA and CDR2 as SQIVND (reference sequence).

The CDR3 protein is CASSFTSGSYEKLFF. CDR3 sequence (DNA): TGTGCCAGCAGCTTTACCTCCGGGTCTTATGAAAAACTGTTTTTT. The chain joins TRBV7-2 to TRBJ1-4; D ambiguous. Germline V lookup: CDR1 SGHTA, CDR2 FQGNSA. V lost 3 bases to trimming and J lost 6 bases, with 14 bases between them. The CDR3 length is 15 residues.

The gene calls are TRBV6-6 and TRBJ1-5; 7 bases match TRBD1. Germline V CDR1 and CDR2: MNHNY, SVGAGI (reference sequence). The CDR3 has 14 residues. The junction had 0 bases not matched to a gene; V was cut back by 2 bases and J by 2 bases. The CDR3 DNA reads TGTGCCAGCAGTTACGACAGGGGCAATCAGCCCCAGCATTTT. This sequence encodes CASSYDRGNQPQHF.

The chain recombines TRBV10-3 with TRBJ2-3; maybe TRBD2 (6 bases). Germline V gene data show CDR1 as ENHRY and CDR2 as SYGVKD. The CDR3 has 14 amino acids. Between the trimmed V and J ends, which lost 2 bases and 0 bases, there was a span of 6 bases. CDR3: CAISEGGSTDTQYF. DNA for the CDR3: TGTGCCATCAGTGAGGGGGGGAGCACAGATACGCAGTATTTT.

J is TRBJ2-1 and V is TRBV4-2; maybe TRBD2 (7 bases). This CDR3 spans 16 amino acids. The germline CDR1 and CDR2 sequences are LGHNA and YNFKEQ. V was shortened by 4 bases and J by 2 bases, with 15 bases between the two germline ends. The CDR3 sequence is CASSPEEGGPYNEQFF. The DNA for the CDR3 is TGTGCCAGCAGCCCGGAGGAGGGGGGGCCCTACAATGAGCAGTTCTTC.

This clone is a singleton in its sample. The CDR3 bases are TGTGCCAGCAGCTTAGGCGGGGGCGTACAAGAGACCCAGTACTTC. Protein sequence: CASSLGGGVQETQYF. J is TRBJ2-5 and V is TRBV7-3, with D maybe TRBD2 (7 bases). CDR1 is SGHTA and CDR2 is FQGTGA in the germline V gene. The germline V and J ends were trimmed by 2 bases and 2 bases, with 12 bases remaining between them. The CDR3 covers 15 residues. Based on the CDR3 plus reference TRBV7-3 and TRBJ2-5, the full variable domain is GAGVSQTPSNKVTEKGKYVELRCDPISGHTALYWYRQSLGQGPEFLIYFQGTGAADDSGLPNDRFFAVRPEGSVSTLKIQRTERGDSAVYLCASSLGGGVQETQYFGPGTRLLVL.

This sequence joins TRBV5-4 and TRBJ2-7; TRBD1 matches 9 bases. V was pared by 2 bases and J by 5 bases, with 5 bases of the junction left unmatched. Germline CDR1 is SGHNT and CDR2 is YYREEE (reference sequence). This CDR3 is 14 amino acids long. DNA for the CDR3: TGTGCCAGCAGCTTCAGGGACAGGGCGCACGAGCAGTACTTC. It is translated as CASSFRDRAHEQYF.

In DNA, the CDR3 is TGTGCCAGCAGCTTAAGAGGGACAGGGAAGCATCAGCCCCAGCATTTT. Encoded protein: CASSLRGTGKHQPQHF. The J gene is TRBJ1-5, the V gene TRBV7-2, with TRBD1 matching 9 bases. Losses at the gene ends were 2 bases for V and 5 bases for J; bases not matched to a gene: 7. Germline V CDR1 and CDR2: SGHTA, FQGNSA. The CDR3 covers 16 residues.

The rearrangement joins TRBV7-2 to TRBJ1-5; D call uncertain. Trimming removed 0 bases from V and 11 bases from J, with 11 bases in between. CDR3 size: 13 residues. Germline CDR1 and CDR2: SGHTA and FQGNSA. The CDR3 region has the DNA TGTGCCAGCAGCTTAGCGGAGCGAGTAGCCCAGCATTTT. Translated, it gives CASSLAERVAQHF.

The gene calls are TRBV15 and TRBJ2-1, with 8 bases aligning to TRBD1. J lost 6 bases, V lost 5 bases, and 12 bases had no gene match. The germline V gene has CDR1 LNHNV and CDR2 YYDKDF (reference sequence). This CDR3 is 16 amino acids long. CDR3 in amino acids: CATSPGGTGVGNEQFF. For the CDR3, the DNA is TGTGCCACCAGCCCCGGTGGGACAGGTGTGGGCAATGAGCAGTTCTTC.

This clone was found once. V usage is TRBV23-1 and J usage is TRBJ2-1; 10 positions agree with TRBD2. TRBV23-1 is classed as an ORF, of uncertain function. J was trimmed by 6 bases and V by 3 bases; bases with no gene match: 5. The length of the CDR3 is 15 residues. DNA for the CDR3: TGCGCCAGCAGTCAGTGGACTAGCGGATGCAATGAGCAGTTCTTC. The encoded protein is CASSQWTSGCNEQFF.

The chain carries TRBV6-5 and TRBJ2-7; 13 bases map to TRBD2. V gave up 5 bases and J gave up 4 bases; unmatched junction bases: 5. Germline lookup yields CDR1 MNHEY and CDR2 SVGAGI. The CDR3 has 15 amino acids. The CDR3 spells CASSKPGLAGYEQYF. CDR3 nucleotide sequence: TGTGCCAGCAGTAAACCGGGACTAGCGGGGTACGAGCAGTACTTC.

The J gene is TRBJ1-2, the V gene TRBV3-1 (or the pseudogene TRBV3-2); 7 nucleotides match TRBD1. The CDR3 is 14 residues long. Trimming took 2 bases from V and 6 from J; bases not matched to a gene: 6. Germline V gene data show CDR1 as LGHDT and CDR2 as YNNKEL (reference sequence). The CDR3 bases are TGTGCCAGCAGCCAATCAGAGGGGGCGGATGGCTACACCTTC. This gives the protein CASSQSEGADGYTF.

V is TRBV7-8 and J is TRBJ2-7; possible D gene TRBD1, 6 bases. Trimming shortened V by 5 bases and J by 0 bases, and 17 bases separated the two germline ends. This CDR3 is 16 amino acids long. Germline CDR1 is SGHVS and CDR2 is FQNEAQ. The CDR3 sequence is CASSTRGGGSSYEQYF. The CDR3 coding sequence is TGTGCCAGCAGCACCAGGGGTGGCGGGTCCTCCTACGAGCAGTACTTC.

The chain carries TRBV19 and TRBJ1-5; no firm D call. Per the germline V gene, CDR1 is LNHDA and CDR2 is SQIVND (reference sequence). V shed 3 bases and J shed 2 bases, with 14 bases lying between them. The CDR3 runs to 16 residues. CDR3 amino acids: CASSIPQTYGNQPQHF. In DNA, the CDR3 is TGTGCCAGTAGTATCCCCCAGACTTACGGCAATCAGCCCCAGCATTTT.

The V and J genes are TRBV10-3 and TRBJ2-6; 7 bases map to TRBD1. The germline V gene encodes CDR1 ENHRY and CDR2 SYGVKD. The trim removed 6 bases at V and 0 bases at J, leaving 5 bases unmatched. CDR3 length: 16 residues. CDR3 in DNA: TGTGCCATCAGGGAAGACAGGGACTCTGGGGCCAACGTCCTGACTTTC. Protein product: CAIREDRDSGANVLTF.

The chain is built from TRBV11-3 and TRBJ2-5; unclear D gene. Germline CDR1 SGHNT, CDR2 YENEEA. V lost 3 bases and J 2 bases, leaving 10 bases between the germline ends. This CDR3 region has 14 residues. Written as DNA, the CDR3 is TGTGCCAGCAGCTTTCCTATGACACAAGAGACCCAGTACTTC. Translating gives CASSFPMTQETQYF.